The next 18 T cell receptor beta chains were all read from a single sample in a study of patients and donors after allogeneic stem cell transplantation. TCRdb independently ran MiXCR on the RT-PCR reads; one entry per CDR3 protein. The sample consists of about 960,000 distinct CDR3 sequences, about a sixth of them appearing once. The sequencing input was blood, either unsorted or a sorted T cell fraction (not recorded which). The source is a human donor who was either an allogeneic HSCT recipient or a stem cell or donor lymphocyte infusion donor (not recorded which). It is not recorded whose cells these are; they may come from a transplant donor.

V and J are TRBV25-1 and TRBJ1-2; 8 bases are a match to TRBD1. The CDR3 is made up of 15 amino acids. Trimming removed 4 bases from V and 8 bases from J; junction bases left unmatched: 12. Looked up from germline, CDR1 is MGHDK and CDR2 is SYGVNS. CDR3 residues: CASSGRDRRSQGYTF. The CDR3 coding sequence is TGTGCCAGCAGTGGACGGGACAGGAGATCTCAGGGCTACACCTTC.

This clonotype came up many times. The CDR3 sequence: CAISRIGGRGLYNEQFF. The CDR3 DNA follows: TGTGCCATCAGCCGAATCGGAGGGAGGGGGCTCTACAATGAGCAGTTCTTC. The genes are TRBV10-3 and TRBJ2-1; D may correspond to TRBD1 or TRBD2 (7 bases each). Germline V CDR1 and CDR2: ENHRY, SYGVKD. This CDR3 contains 17 residues. The V end lost 6 bases, the J end lost 3 bases, and 21 bases lay between the germline ends.

This chain joins TRBV27 and TRBJ2-6; unclear D gene. Germline values: CDR1 MNHEY, CDR2 SMNVEV (reference sequence). The CDR3 contains 15 residues. V shed 4 bases and J shed 5 bases, with 12 bases lying between them. CDR3 region: CASSSVISRANVLTF. The DNA of the CDR3 is TGTGCCAGCAGTTCAGTAATATCGAGGGCCAACGTCCTGACTTTC.

This rearrangement joins TRBV11-2 to TRBJ2-7; D perhaps matches TRBD2 (6 bases). V lost 5 bases and J lost 0, with 26 bases in between. The germline gives CDR1 SGHAT, CDR2 FQNNGV. The CDR3 is 19 amino acids. The DNA for the CDR3 is TGTGCCAGCAGCCTACTTTTGGGTTGGGGGGACGCGAGCTCCTACGAGCAGTACTTC. It codes for CASSLLLGWGDASSYEQYF.

The chain recombines TRBV4-1 with TRBJ2-7; 12 bases are a match to TRBD1. The CDR3 has 16 residues. Per the germline V gene, CDR1 is MGHRA and CDR2 is YSYEKL. Trimming cost V 1 base and J 7 bases; bases outside gene matches: 8. CDR3 sequence (DNA): TGCGCCAGCAGCCAAGGGCCGGGACAGGGGGCTGGAGAGCAGTACTTC. This translates into CASSQGPGQGAGEQYF.

This clonotype has just a few counts. The chain carries TRBV20-1 and TRBJ2-7; TRBD1 agrees at 11 bases. The trim removed 4 bases at V and 4 bases at J, leaving 3 bases unmatched. The CDR3 sequence is 13 residues long. Germline V gives CDR1 DFQATT, CDR2 SNEGSKA (reference sequence). The CDR3: CSAMGTGGYEQYF. The CDR3 bases are TGCAGTGCTATGGGGACAGGGGGGTACGAGCAGTACTTC.

This clonotype was picked up a small number of times. The chain links TRBV7-9 to TRBJ2-1; tentatively, D is TRBD1 or TRBD2 (6 bases each). There are 13 residues in the CDR3. From germline, CDR1 is SEHNR and CDR2 FQNEAQ (reference sequence). Deletions cut 8 bases from V and 0 bases from J, with 8 bases between. The CDR3, as DNA: TGTGCCAGCGAGGGGGGCTCCTACAATGAGCAGTTCTTC. Translated: CASEGGSYNEQFF.

The rearrangement joins TRBV3-1 to TRBJ2-3; D ambiguous. Germline CDR1 and CDR2: LGHDT and YNNKEL (reference sequence). The CDR3 has 16 residues. Deletions cut 0 bases from V and 7 bases from J, with 17 bases between. CDR3 loop: CASSQDRWGSPHTQYF. The CDR3 DNA is TGTGCCAGCAGCCAAGATCGGTGGGGATCACCCCATACGCAGTATTTT.

This clonotype has a handful of counts. The chain links TRBV6-2 or TRBV6-3 to TRBJ1-2, with 8 bases identical to TRBD1. Germline assignment: CDR1 MNHEY and CDR2 SVGEGT. The junction had 18 bases not matched to a gene; V was cut back by 4 bases and J by 5 bases. The CDR3 runs 18 residues. The CDR3 nucleotides are TGTGCCAGCAGTTTTAAATTGGGACAGGAGATCGATCTTTATGGCTACACCTTC. Translating gives CASSFKLGQEIDLYGYTF.

In its sample, this clonotype was seen a few times. This chain links TRBV5-1 with TRBJ1-4; a weak D match, TRBD1 (5 bases). The ends were cut back, 0 bases at V and 0 bases at J, with 12 bases in the middle. CDR1 and CDR2 from the germline V gene are SGHRS and YFSETQ. The CDR3 extends over 17 amino acids. The CDR3 is CASSLVGTGATNEKLFF. As DNA, the CDR3 is TGCGCCAGCAGCTTGGTTGGGACCGGCGCAACTAATGAAAAACTGTTTTTT. The full variable domain, completed using reference TRBV5-1 and TRBJ1-4, is KAGVTQTPRYLIKTRGQQVTLSCSPISGHRSVSWYQQTPGQGLQFLFEYFSETQRNKGNFPGRFSGRQFSNSRSEMNVSTLELGDSALYLCASSLVGTGATNEKLFFGSGTQLSVL.

The J gene is TRBJ1-3, the V gene TRBV7-8; D call uncertain. The germline V and J ends were trimmed by 0 bases and 4 bases, with 10 bases remaining between them. The germline V gene has CDR1 SGHVS and CDR2 FQNEAQ. CDR3 size: 15 residues. The CDR3 coding sequence is TGTGCCAGCAGCTTAGCCCGGATGCCAGGAAACACCATATATTTT. Protein product: CASSLARMPGNTIYF.

The J gene is TRBJ2-7, the V gene TRBV2; 13 nucleotides agree with TRBD2. CDR1 and CDR2 (germline): SNHLY, FYNNEI. This CDR3 is built from 12 residues. The J segment lost 7 bases and the V segment lost 9 bases, leaving 3 bases of the junction unmatched. The CDR3 DNA reads TGTGCCAGTCGGACTAGCGGGAGTGAGCAGTACTTC. It encodes CASRTSGSEQYF. The whole variable domain, filled in from reference TRBV2 and TRBJ2-7, reads EPEVTQTPSHQVTQMGQEVILRCVPISNHLYFYWYRQILGQKVEFLVSFYNNEISEKSEIFDDQFSVERPDGSNFTLKIRSTKLEDSAMYFCASRTSGSEQYFGPGTRLTVT.

This chain uses TRBV20-1 with TRBJ2-7; 9 bases agree with TRBD2. The CDR3 totals 12 residues. J was trimmed by 5 bases and V by 6 bases; bases with no gene match: 5. CDR1 and CDR2 from the germline V gene are DFQATT and SNEGSKA (reference sequence). This chain's CDR3 is CSAETSGDEQYF. The CDR3 nucleotides read TGCAGTGCGGAGACTAGCGGAGACGAGCAGTACTTC.

The V and J genes are TRBV20-1 and TRBJ1-2, with unresolved D. V was pared by 1 base and J by 4 bases, with 10 bases between. Germline CDR1 reads DFQATT; CDR2 reads SNEGSKA (reference sequence). The CDR3 consists of 13 residues. CDR3 in DNA: TGCAGTGCTAGAGGAGGGCGGACCTATGGCTACACCTTC. It encodes CSARGGRTYGYTF.

This clonotype has more than one count but fewer than ten. This rearrangement joins TRBV7-2 to TRBJ1-5, with TRBD1 as a possible D gene (5 bases). The CDR3 runs to 13 residues. The V and J ends lost 4 bases and 5 bases respectively, with 9 bases between them. CDR1 is SGHTA, CDR2 FQGNSA, per germline. As DNA, the CDR3 is TGTGCCAGCAGCTGGGACGCGTATCAGCCCCAGCATTTT. Translated, it gives CASSWDAYQPQHF.

The CDR3 loop reads CATSQNNGLPLDPNTGELFF. The CDR3, as DNA: TGTGCCACCAGTCAAAATAACGGACTTCCCTTAGACCCTAACACCGGGGAGCTGTTTTTT. The chain links TRBV24-1 to TRBJ2-2; D is perhaps TRBD2 (5 bases). Germline values: CDR1 KGHDR, CDR2 SFDVKD. The CDR3 has 20 residues. The V end lost 6 bases, the J end lost 2 bases, and 27 bases lay between the germline ends.

The chain couples TRBV6-5 to TRBJ2-3; no firm D call. This CDR3 has 14 amino acids. Germline lookup yields CDR1 MNHEY and CDR2 SVGAGI. Trimming took off 0 bases at V and 2 bases at J, with 6 bases between the two ends. The CDR3 sequence: CASSYSLATDTQYF. The CDR3 DNA sequence: TGTGCCAGCAGTTACTCATTAGCCACAGATACGCAGTATTTT.

V usage is TRBV3-1 and J usage is TRBJ2-1, with 8 bases fitting TRBD2. Germline assignment: CDR1 LGHDT and CDR2 YNNKEL (reference sequence). Trimming cost V 0 bases and J 6 bases; bases outside gene matches: 10. This CDR3 is 17 amino acids long. Here the CDR3 reads CASSQDTLGLVGNEQFF. CDR3 bases: TGTGCCAGCAGCCAAGATACTTTGGGACTAGTAGGCAATGAGCAGTTCTTC.